The T cell receptor (beta chain) described here comes from a study of sequential checkpoint blockade in melanoma. Overall study: Around 21 patients had tumor biopsies before treatment and at week 13. General study findings and limits: Pretreatment TIL clonality tracked with response in the nivolumab-first arm.

The V and J ends lost 4 bases and 4 bases, in that order; junction bases with no gene match: 2. Germline V gene sequence: CDR1 KGHSH, CDR2 LQKENI. CDR3 length: 14 residues. The sample's treatment: randomized to nivolumab then ipilimumab (arm A) or the reverse (arm B). None of the patients previously received DNA-damaging chemotherapy. Details on this clone: Its antigen is not known.

Profiling relied on immunoSEQ multiplex PCR, and the TCRdb table lists in-frame clones only, not all of them. This table has 10,000 to 15,000 clones, approximately 27% appearing once. This chain connects TRBV18 to TRBJ2-5; 11 bases align to TRBD2. The clonotype was recovered from a human donor with melanoma. The material sequenced was tumor tissue (inferred from file names), taken from a patient given nivolumab and ipilimumab in sequence. Written as DNA, the CDR3 is TGTGCCAGCTCACGCACTAGCGGGGGAGAGACCCAGTACTTC. Encoded protein: CASSRTSGGETQYF.